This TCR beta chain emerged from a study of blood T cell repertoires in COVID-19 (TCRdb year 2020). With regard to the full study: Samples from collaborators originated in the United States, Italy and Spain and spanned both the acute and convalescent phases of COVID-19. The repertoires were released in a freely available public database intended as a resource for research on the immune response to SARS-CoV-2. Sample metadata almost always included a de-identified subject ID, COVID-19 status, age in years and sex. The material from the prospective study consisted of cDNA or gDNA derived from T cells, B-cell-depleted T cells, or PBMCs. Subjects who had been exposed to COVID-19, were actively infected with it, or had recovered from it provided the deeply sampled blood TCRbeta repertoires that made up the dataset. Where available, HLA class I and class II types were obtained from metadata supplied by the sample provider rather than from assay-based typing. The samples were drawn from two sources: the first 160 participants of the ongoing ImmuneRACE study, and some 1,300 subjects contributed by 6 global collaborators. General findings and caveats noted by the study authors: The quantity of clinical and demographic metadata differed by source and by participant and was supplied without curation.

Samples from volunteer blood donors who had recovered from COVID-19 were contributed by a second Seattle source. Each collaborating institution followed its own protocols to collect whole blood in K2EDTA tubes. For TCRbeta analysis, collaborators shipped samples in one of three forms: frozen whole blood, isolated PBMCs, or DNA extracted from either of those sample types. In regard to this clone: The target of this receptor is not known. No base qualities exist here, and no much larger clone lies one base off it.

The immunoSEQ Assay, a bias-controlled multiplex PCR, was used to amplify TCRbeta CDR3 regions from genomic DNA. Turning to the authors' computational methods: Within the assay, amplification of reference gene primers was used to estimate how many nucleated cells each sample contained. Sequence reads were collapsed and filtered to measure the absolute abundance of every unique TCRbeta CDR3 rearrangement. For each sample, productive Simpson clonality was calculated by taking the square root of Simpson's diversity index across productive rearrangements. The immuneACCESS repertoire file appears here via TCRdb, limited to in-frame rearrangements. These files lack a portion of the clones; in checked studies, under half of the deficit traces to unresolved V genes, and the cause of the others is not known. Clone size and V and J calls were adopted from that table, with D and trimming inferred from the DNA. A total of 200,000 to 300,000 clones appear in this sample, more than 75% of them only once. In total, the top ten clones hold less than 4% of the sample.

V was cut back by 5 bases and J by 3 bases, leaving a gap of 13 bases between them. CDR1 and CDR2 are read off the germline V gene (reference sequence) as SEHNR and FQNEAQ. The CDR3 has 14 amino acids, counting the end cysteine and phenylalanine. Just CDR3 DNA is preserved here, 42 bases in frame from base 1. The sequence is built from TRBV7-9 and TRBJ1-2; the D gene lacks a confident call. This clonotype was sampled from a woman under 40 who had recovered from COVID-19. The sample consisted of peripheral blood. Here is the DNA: TGTGCCAGCAGCCCCATGAGAGGGCACTATGGCTACACCTTC. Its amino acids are CASSPMRGHYGYTF.